The 11 T cell receptor beta chains below were found in one sample sequenced in a study of tumor-infiltrating lymphocytes in primary liver carcinoma. Total RNA and DNA came together from approximately 22-30 mg of bulk tissue without cell sorting. From 500 to 600 ng of total RNA, TCR beta-specific cDNA was reverse-transcribed using a constant-region primer. Each TCR beta library was derived from three nested multiplex PCR rounds that employed slightly modified ARM-PCR. Rounds one and two of PCR, each of 10 cycles, were primed with TRBV1-TRBV30 forward primers and a C-beta reverse primer. TCRdb ran MiXCR on the multiplex PCR reads and lists one entry per CDR3 protein. This sample has some 32,000 distinct CDR3 sequences, with 76% found just once. Sequences were obtained from liver tumor tissue from sampling region 5. Documented subset: tumor region T5, tumor centre. These receptors were collected from a man aged 40-55 years with primary liver carcinoma and hepatitis B virus infection.

About this clonotype itself: Relative to the germline gene, one junction end is altered; a read error may explain this. The chain has TRBV12-3 or TRBV12-4 and TRBJ1-2; maybe TRBD1 (6 bases). This CDR3 spans 13 amino acids. The CDR3 DNA is TGTGCCAACAGTTTGTGGGGGGCGGGGGGCTGCACCTTC. Its protein is CANSLWGAGGCTF.

A few counts support this clonotype. CDR3: CASRPANTEAFF. In DNA form, the CDR3 reads TGTGCCAGCAGGCCGGCAAACACTGAAGCTTTCTTT. The chain employs TRBV12-3 or TRBV12-4 and TRBJ1-1; no clear D. V lost 6 bases, J lost 2 bases, and 7 bases lay in between. The CDR3 covers 12 residues.

For this clonotype: An end of the junction does not agree with germline; a read error may underlie this. The chain uses TRBV24-1 and TRBJ2-1, with a weak D call TRBD1 (6 bases). This CDR3 region has 16 residues. Germline CDR1 and CDR2: KGHDR and SFDVKD. CDR3 in amino acids: CVTSDSAGTSYNEHFF. In nucleotides, the CDR3 is TGTGTCACCAGTGATTCCGCCGGGACAAGTTACAATGAGCACTTCTTC.

Of note for this clonotype: This sequence may be a read error, since a much larger clone differs from it by one base. The gene calls are TRBV24-1 and TRBJ2-7, with 8 positions matching TRBD1. V dropped 4 bases and J dropped 5; count of bases not matched to a gene: 12. This CDR3 has 16 amino acids. Germline lookup yields CDR1 KGHDR and CDR2 SFDVKD. CDR3 sequence (DNA): TGTGCCACCAGTGAAAATACCGGGACAGGATCCCACGAGCAGTACTTC. As protein: CATSENTGTGSHEQYF.

With regard to this clonotype: One end of the junction does not line up with germline, which may come from a read error. The V gene is TRBV6-5, the J gene TRBJ2-7, with D perhaps matching TRBD1 (5 bases). The V gene's germline CDR1 is MNHEY and CDR2 SVGAGI. This CDR3 contains 13 residues. For the CDR3, the DNA is TGTGCCAGCAGGATAAAGGGGCCCGGCGAGCATTACTTC. This translates into CASRIKGPGEHYF.

The chain carries TRBV28 and TRBJ1-2; a weak D match, TRBD1 (6 bases). The CDR3 runs to 12 residues. CDR1 MDHEN and CDR2 SYDVKM come from the germline V gene. V was cut by 6 bases and J by 11 bases, with 16 bases left in between. The CDR3 nucleotides are TGTGCCAGCAGCTACTACAGAGGGGGTTACACCTTC. Amino acid sequence: CASSYYRGGYTF.

Comments on this clonotype: Compared with germline, one end of the junction differs, possibly owing to a read error. The chain carries TRBV4-2 and TRBJ1-6; D possibly corresponds to TRBD1 (5 bases). Per germline, CDR1 LGHNA and CDR2 YNFKEQ. This CDR3 spans 17 amino acids. The CDR3 nucleotides are TGTACCAGCAGCCAGGATCCGGGGGGGACCTATAATTCACCCCTCCACTTT. It specifies CTSSQDPGGTYNSPLHF.

The rearrangement joins TRBV28 to TRBJ2-1, with D possibly being TRBD2 (6 bases). Germline V gene sequence: CDR1 MDHEN, CDR2 SYDVKM. Trimming removed 7 bases from V and 4 bases from J, with 20 bases in between. This CDR3 region has 16 residues. The CDR3 sequence: CASTPRTNGLYNEQFF. As DNA, the CDR3 is TGTGCCAGCACTCCACGGACTAACGGGCTGTACAATGAGCAGTTCTTC.

For this clonotype: The junction departs from the called germline gene at one end, perhaps through a read error. The chain links TRBV11-2 to TRBJ1-4; D not resolved. The CDR3 runs 16 residues. Per germline, CDR1 SGHAT and CDR2 FQNNGV. CDR3 protein: CVSTKTPGGTNSKLFF. The CDR3 nucleotides read TGTGTCAGCACCAAGACTCCAGGAGGAACAAATTCAAAACTGTTTTTT.

The sample holds many counts of this clonotype. The rearrangement links TRBV29-1 to TRBJ1-1; no clear D gene. V was trimmed by 7 bases and J by 8 bases, leaving 5 bases between them. Germline lookup yields CDR1 SQVTM and CDR2 ANQGSEA. The CDR3 extends over 8 amino acids. The CDR3 region has the DNA TGCAGCGCAGGAGAAGCTTTCTTT. Translating it yields CSAGEAFF.

About this clonotype itself: An end of the junction differs from the germline gene, which may be a read error. The chain is built from TRBV10-1 and TRBJ2-2; 8 nucleotides agree with TRBD1. CDR1 is WNHNN, CDR2 SYGVQD, per germline (reference sequence). This CDR3 spans 16 amino acids. This chain's CDR3 is CASSEWTGTPAGEPFF. Here the CDR3 DNA reads TGCGCCAGCAGTGAGTGGACAGGGACGCCGGCCGGGGAGCCGTTTTTT.